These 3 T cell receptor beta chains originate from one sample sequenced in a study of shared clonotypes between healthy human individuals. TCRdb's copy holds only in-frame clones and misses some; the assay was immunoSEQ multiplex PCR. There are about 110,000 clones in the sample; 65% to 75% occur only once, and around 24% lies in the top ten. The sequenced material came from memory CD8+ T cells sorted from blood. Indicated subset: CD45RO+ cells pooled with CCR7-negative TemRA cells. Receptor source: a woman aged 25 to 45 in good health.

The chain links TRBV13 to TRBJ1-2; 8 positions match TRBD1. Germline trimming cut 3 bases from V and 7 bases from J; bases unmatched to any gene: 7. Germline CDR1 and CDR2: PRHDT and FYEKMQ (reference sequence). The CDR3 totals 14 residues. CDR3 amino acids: CASSLFQGAAGYTF. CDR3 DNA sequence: TGTGCCAGCAGCTTGTTCCAGGGGGCAGCTGGCTACACCTTC. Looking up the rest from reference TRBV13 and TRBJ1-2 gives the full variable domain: AAGVIQSPRHLIKEKRETATLKCYPIPRHDTVYWYQQGPGQDPQFLISFYEKMQSDKGSIPDRFSAQQFSDYHSELNMSSLELGDSALYFCASSLFQGAAGYTFGSGTRLTVV.

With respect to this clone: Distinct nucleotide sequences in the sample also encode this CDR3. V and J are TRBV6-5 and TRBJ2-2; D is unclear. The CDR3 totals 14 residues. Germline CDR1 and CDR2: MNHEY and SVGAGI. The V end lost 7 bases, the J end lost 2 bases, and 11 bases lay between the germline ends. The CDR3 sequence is CASKVRRNTGELFF. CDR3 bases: TGTGCCAGCAAGGTACGGAGAAACACCGGGGAGCTGTTTTTT.

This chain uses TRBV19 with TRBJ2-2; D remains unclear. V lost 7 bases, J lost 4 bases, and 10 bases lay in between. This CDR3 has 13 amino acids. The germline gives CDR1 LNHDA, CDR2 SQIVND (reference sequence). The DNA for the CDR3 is TGTGCCAGTACACGTTTCGGCACCGGGGAGCTGTTTTTT. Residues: CASTRFGTGELFF.